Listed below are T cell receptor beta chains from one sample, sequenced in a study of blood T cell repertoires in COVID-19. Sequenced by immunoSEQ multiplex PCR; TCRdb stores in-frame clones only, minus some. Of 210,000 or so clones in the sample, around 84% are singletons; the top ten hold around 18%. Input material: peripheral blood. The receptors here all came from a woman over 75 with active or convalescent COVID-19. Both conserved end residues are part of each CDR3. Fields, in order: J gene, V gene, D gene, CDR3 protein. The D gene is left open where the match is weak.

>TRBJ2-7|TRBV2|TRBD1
CASRGQGPYEQYF
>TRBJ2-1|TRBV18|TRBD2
CASSPSTGGYNEQFF
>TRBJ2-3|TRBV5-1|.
CASSLELTLTDTQYF
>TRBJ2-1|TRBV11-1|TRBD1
CASSYMTGSQFF
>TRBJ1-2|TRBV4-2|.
CASGQSDRGIRYTF
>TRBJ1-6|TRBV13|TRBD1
CASSVGQGASSPLHF
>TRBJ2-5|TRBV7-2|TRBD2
CASSPIGVAGGRETQYF
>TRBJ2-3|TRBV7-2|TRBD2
CASSERGLAGSTDTQYF
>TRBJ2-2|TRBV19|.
CASSIVTAGARELFF
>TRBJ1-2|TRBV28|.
CASSLVGLGYTF
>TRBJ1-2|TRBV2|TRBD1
CASSPQGARGSGYTF
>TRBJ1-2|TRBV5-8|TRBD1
CASSLALPWTGREYGYTF
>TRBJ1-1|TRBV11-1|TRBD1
CASSSTSGQGKAFF
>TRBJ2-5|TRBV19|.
CASSIFRGLGAGETQYF
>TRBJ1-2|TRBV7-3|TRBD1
CASSLTGQGTRYGYTF
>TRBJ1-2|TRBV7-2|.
CASSPQGAHGYTF
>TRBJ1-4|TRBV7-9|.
CASSFDRLNEKLFF
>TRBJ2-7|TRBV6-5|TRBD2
CASSYSSSGELEQYF
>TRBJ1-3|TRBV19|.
CASRTPQSSGNTIYF
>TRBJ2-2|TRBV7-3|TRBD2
CASSPRLARGGELFF
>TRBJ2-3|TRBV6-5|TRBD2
CASSYPLRESDTQYF
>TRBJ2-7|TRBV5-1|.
CASSPAQGQYF
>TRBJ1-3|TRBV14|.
CASSQGLAGSGNTIYF
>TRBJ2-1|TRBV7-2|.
CASSLSQGGEQFF